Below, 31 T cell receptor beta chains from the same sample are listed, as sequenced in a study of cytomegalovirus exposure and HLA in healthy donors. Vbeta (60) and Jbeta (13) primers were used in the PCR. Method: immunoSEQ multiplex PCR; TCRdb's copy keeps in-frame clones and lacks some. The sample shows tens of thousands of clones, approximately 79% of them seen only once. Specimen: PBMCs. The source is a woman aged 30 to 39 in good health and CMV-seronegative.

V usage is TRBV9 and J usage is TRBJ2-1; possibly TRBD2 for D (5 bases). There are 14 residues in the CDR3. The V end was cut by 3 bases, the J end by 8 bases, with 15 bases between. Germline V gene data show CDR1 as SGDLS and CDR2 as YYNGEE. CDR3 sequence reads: CASSGGLSVDEQFF. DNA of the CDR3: TGTGCCAGCAGCGGCGGGCTATCTGTGGATGAGCAGTTCTTC.

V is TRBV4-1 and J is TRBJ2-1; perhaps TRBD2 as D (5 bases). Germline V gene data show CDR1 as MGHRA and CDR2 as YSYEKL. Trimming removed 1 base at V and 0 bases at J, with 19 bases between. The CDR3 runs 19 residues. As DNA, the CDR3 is TGCGCCAGCAGCCAAGGGCCACCAGGAGGATCGAGCTCCTACAATGAGCAGTTCTTC. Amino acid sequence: CASSQGPPGGSSSYNEQFF.

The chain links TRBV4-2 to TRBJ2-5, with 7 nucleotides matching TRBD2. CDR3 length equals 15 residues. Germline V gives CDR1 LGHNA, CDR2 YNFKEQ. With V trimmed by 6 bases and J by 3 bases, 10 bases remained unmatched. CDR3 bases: TGTGCCAGCAGTAGAGGGGAGGGGCGCGAAGAGACCCAGTACTTC. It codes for CASSRGEGREETQYF.

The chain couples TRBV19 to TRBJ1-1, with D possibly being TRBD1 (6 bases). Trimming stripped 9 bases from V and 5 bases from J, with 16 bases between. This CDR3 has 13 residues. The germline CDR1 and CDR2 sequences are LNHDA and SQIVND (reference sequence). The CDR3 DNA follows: TGTGCCAGCCTGAGGGGGGGATATACTGAAGCTTTCTTT. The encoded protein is CASLRGGYTEAFF.

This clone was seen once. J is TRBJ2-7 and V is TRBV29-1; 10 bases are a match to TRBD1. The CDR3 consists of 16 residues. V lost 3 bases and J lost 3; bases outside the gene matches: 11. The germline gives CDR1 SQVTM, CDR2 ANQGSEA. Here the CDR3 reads CSVEAHWTGGSYEQYF. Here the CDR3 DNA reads TGCAGCGTTGAGGCTCATTGGACAGGGGGTAGCTACGAGCAGTACTTC.

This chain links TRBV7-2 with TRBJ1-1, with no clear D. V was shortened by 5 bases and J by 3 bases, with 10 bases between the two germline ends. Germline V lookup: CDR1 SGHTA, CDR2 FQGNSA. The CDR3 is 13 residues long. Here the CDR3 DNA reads TGTGCCAGCAGCATTAGACGGGACACTGAAGCTTTCTTT. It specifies CASSIRRDTEAFF.

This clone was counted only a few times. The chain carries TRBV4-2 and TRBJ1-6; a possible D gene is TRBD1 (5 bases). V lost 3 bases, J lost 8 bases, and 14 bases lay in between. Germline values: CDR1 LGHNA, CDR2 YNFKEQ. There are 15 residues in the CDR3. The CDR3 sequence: CASSHLDGGDSPLHF. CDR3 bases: TGTGCCAGCAGCCACCTCGACGGGGGGGATTCACCCCTCCACTTT.

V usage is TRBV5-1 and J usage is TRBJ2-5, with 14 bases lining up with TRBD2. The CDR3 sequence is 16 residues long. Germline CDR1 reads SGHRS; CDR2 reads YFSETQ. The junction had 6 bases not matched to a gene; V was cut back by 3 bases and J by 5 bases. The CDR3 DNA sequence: TGCGCCAGCAGCTCCGGACTAGCGGGGGGTAGGGAGACCCAGTACTTC. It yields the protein CASSSGLAGGRETQYF.

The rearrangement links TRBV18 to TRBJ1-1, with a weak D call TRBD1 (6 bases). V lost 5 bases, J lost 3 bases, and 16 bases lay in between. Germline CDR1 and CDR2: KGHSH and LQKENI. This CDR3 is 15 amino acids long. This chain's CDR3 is CASSKTGTRDTEAFF. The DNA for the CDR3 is TGTGCCAGCTCAAAGACAGGAACCAGGGACACTGAAGCTTTCTTT. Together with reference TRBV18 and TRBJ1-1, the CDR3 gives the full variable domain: NAGVMQNPRHLVRRRGQEARLRCSPMKGHSHVYWYRQLPEEGLKFMVYLQKENIIDESGMPKERFSAEFPKEGPSILRIQQVVRGDSAAYFCASSKTGTRDTEAFFGQGTRLTVV.

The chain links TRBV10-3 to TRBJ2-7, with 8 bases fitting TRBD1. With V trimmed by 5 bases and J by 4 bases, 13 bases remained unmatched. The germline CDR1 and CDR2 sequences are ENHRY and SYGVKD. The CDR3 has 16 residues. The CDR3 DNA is TGTGCCATCAGTACCATCGACAGGGGAACAGGGTACGAGCAGTACTTC. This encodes CAISTIDRGTGYEQYF.

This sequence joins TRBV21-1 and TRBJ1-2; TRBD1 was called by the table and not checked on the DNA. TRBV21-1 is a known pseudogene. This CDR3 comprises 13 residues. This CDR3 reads CASSTQVNYGYTF. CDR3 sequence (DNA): TGTGCCAGCAGCACACAGGTCAACTATGGCTACACCTTC.

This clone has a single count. The CDR3 here is CASSASGTARRDTEAFF. CDR3 nucleotide sequence: TGTGCCAGCAGTGCTTCCGGGACAGCGCGGAGGGACACTGAAGCTTTCTTT. This chain connects TRBV2 to TRBJ1-1; 7 nucleotides line up with TRBD1. V shed 4 bases and J 3 bases; nucleotides not matched to a gene: 14. The length of the CDR3 is 17 residues. Per germline, CDR1 SNHLY and CDR2 FYNNEI. Complete variable domain (other parts from reference TRBV2 and TRBJ1-1): EPEVTQTPSHQVTQMGQEVILRCVPISNHLYFYWYRQILGQKVEFLVSFYNNEISEKSEIFDDQFSVERPDGSNFTLKIRSTKLEDSAMYFCASSASGTARRDTEAFFGQGTRLTVV.

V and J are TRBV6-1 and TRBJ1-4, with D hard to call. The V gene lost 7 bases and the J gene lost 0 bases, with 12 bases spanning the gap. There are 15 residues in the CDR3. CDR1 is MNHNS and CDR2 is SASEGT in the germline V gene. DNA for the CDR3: TGTGCCAGCACAGAACAGACCTCAACTAATGAAAAACTGTTTTTT. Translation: CASTEQTSTNEKLFF.

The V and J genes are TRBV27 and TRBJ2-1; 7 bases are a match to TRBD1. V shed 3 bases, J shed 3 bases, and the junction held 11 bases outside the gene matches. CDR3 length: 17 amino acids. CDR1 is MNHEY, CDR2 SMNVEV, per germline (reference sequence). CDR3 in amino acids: CASSFLPTGANYNEQFF. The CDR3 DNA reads TGTGCCAGCAGTTTTCTACCAACAGGGGCCAACTACAATGAGCAGTTCTTC.

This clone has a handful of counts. CDR3 amino acids: CASHRDYGYTF. CDR3 in DNA: TGTGCCAGCCATAGAGACTATGGCTACACCTTC. V usage is TRBV6-6 and J usage is TRBJ1-2, with D uncertain. CDR1 is MNHNY, CDR2 SVGAGI, per germline (reference sequence). The CDR3 loop spans 11 amino acids. Trimming stripped 8 bases from V and 3 bases from J, with 7 bases between.

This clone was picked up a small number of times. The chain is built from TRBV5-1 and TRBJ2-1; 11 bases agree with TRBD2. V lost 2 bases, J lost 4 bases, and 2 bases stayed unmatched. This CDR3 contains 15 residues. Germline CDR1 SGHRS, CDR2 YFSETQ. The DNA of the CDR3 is TGCGCCAGCAGCTTTAGCGGGGGGGAGTACAATGAGCAGTTCTTC. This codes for CASSFSGGEYNEQFF.

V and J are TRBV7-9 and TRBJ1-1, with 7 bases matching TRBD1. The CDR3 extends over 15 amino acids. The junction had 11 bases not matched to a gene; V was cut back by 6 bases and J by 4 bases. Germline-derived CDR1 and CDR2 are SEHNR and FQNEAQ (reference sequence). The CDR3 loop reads CASRSRQGGTTEAFF. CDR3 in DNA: TGTGCCAGCAGGTCGCGACAGGGAGGAACCACTGAAGCTTTCTTT. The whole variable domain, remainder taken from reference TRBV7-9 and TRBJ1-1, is DTGVSQNPRHKITKRGQNVTFRCDPISEHNRLYWYRQTLGQGPEFLTYFQNEAQLEKSRLLSDRFSAERPKGSFSTLEIQRTEQGDSAMYLCASRSRQGGTTEAFFGQGTRLTVV.

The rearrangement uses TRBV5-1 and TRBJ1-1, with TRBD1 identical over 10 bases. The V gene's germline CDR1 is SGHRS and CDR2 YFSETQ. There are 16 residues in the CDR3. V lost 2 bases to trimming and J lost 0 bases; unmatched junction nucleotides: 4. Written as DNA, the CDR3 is TGCGCCAGCAGCTTCGGACAGGGGGGTATGAACACTGAAGCTTTCTTT. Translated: CASSFGQGGMNTEAFF.

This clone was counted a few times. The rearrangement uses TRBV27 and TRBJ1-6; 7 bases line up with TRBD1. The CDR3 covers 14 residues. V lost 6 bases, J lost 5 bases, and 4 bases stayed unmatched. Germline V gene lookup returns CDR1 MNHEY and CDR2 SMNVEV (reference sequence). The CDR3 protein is CASSLDRDNSPLHF. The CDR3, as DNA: TGTGCCAGCAGCCTTGACAGGGATAATTCACCCCTCCACTTT.

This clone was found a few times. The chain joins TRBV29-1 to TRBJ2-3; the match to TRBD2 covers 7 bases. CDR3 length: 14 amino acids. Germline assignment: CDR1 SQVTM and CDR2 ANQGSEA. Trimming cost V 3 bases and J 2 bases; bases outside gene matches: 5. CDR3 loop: CSVDPGLPTDTQYF. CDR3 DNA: TGCAGCGTTGATCCGGGACTACCCACAGATACGCAGTATTTT.

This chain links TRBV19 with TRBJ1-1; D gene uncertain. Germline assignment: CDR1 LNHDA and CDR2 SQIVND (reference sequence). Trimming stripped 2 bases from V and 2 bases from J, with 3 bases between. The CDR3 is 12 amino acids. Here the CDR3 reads CASSIQNTEAFF. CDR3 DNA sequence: TGTGCCAGTAGTATACAAAACACTGAAGCTTTCTTT.

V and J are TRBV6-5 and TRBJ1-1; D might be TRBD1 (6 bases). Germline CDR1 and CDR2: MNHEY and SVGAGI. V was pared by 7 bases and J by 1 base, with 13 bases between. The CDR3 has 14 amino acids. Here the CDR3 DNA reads TGTGCCAGCACTTCGGGACATAAGAACACTGAAGCTTTCTTT. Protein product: CASTSGHKNTEAFF.

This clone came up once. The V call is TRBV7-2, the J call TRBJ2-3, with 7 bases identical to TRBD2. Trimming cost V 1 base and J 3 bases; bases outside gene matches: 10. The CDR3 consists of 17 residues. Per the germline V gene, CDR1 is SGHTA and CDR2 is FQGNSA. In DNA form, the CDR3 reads TGTGCCAGCAGCTTAGGTCTGGCGGGAGTCCGGACAGATACGCAGTATTTT. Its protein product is CASSLGLAGVRTDTQYF.

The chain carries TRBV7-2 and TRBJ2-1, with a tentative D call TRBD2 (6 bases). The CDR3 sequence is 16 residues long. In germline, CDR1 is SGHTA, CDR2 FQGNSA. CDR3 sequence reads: CARSDLLRGRLDEQFF. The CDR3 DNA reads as TGTGCAAGAAGTGATCTTTTACGTGGGAGGCTTGATGAGCAGTTCTTC.

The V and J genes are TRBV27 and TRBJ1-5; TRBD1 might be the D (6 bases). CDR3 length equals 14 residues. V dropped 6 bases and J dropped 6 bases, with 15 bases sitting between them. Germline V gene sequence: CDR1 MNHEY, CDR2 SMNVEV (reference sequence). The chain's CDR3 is CASSHPGVGQPQHF. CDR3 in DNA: TGTGCCAGCAGCCACCCAGGGGTTGGTCAGCCCCAGCATTTT.

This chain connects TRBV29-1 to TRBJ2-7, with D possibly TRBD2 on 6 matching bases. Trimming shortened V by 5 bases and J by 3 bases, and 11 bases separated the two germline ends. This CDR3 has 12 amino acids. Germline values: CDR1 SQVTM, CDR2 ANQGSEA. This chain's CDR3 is CSVWDLLYEQYF. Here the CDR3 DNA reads TGCAGCGTTTGGGACTTGCTCTACGAGCAGTACTTC.

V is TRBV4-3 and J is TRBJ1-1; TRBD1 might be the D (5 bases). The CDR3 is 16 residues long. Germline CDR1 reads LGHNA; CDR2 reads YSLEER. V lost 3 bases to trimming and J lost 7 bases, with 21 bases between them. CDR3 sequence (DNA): TGCGCCAGCAGCCACACTCGTACGGACGGGGGTTTTGAAGCTTTCTTT. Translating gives CASSHTRTDGGFEAFF.

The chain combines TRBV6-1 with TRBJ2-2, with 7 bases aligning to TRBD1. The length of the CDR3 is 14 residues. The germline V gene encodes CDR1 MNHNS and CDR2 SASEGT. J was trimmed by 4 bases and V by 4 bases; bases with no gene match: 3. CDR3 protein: CASSGQGSTGELFF. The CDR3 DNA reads TGTGCCAGCAGTGGACAGGGAAGCACCGGGGAGCTGTTTTTT.

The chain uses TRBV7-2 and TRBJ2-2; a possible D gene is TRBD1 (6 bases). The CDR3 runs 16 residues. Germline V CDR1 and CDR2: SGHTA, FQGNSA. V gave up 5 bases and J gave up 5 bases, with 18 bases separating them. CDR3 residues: CASSPPDLQGTGELFF. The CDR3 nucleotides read TGTGCCAGCAGCCCCCCAGACCTACAGGGTACCGGGGAGCTGTTTTTT.

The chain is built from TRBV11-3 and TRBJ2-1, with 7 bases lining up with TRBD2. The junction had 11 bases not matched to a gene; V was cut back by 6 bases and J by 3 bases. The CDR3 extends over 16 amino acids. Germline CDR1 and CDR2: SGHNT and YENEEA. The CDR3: CASSKGLTLLYNEQFF. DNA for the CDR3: TGTGCCAGCAGTAAGGGACTAACTCTCCTCTACAATGAGCAGTTCTTC.

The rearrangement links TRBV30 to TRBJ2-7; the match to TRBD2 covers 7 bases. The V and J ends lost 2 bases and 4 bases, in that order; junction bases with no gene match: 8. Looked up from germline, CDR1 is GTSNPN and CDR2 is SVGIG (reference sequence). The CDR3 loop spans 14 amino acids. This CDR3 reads CAWSPGTTGYEQYF. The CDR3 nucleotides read TGTGCCTGGAGTCCTGGGACTACTGGATACGAGCAGTACTTC.